This T cell receptor beta chain was captured in a study of T cells after yellow fever vaccination. Template switching by 5'RACE produced TCR cDNA, adding a universal primer site and UMIs. TCRdb ran MiXCR on the 5' RACE reads and lists one entry per CDR3 protein. The sample has about 430,000 distinct CDR3 sequences; under 20% are singletons. Germline CDR1 LNHDA, CDR2 SQIVND (reference sequence). The CDR3 runs 13 residues. The V gene lost 2 bases and the J gene lost 3 bases, with 5 bases spanning the gap. Overall study results and limits: Researchers cautioned that FACS-sorted repertoires could harbor abundant clonotypes contaminating from the bulk population. On re-exposure, the response was weaker but peaked faster, at day 5 versus 15. Reappearance after the booster was seen for most primary-vaccination clones, at approximately 97% CD4 and about 90% CD8.

Turning to this clonotype: Antigen: not known.

The rearrangement links TRBV19 to TRBJ2-1; D remains unclear. This sequence originates from a man in his late teens or twenties who received the YFV17D yellow fever vaccine. The specimen was PBMCs, collected before the yellow fever booster vaccination. CDR3 in amino acids: CASSILIYNEQFF. Written as DNA, the CDR3 is TGTGCCAGTAGTATACTTATCTACAATGAGCAGTTCTTC.